The 30 T cell receptor beta chains below come from one sample, sequenced in a study of shared clonotypes between healthy human individuals. Method: immunoSEQ multiplex PCR; TCRdb's copy keeps in-frame clones and lacks some. Here the sample spans about 1.5 million clones, 98% being singletons. Sequences were obtained from naive CD4+ T cells sorted from blood. Regarding subset: CD45RA+ positively selected. The source of these receptors is a man aged 25-45 years in good health.

The J gene is TRBJ2-7, the V gene TRBV10-3; 7 bases align to TRBD1. Unmatched junction bases numbered 9, after V lost 8 bases and J lost 2 bases. This CDR3 has 14 amino acids. Germline values: CDR1 ENHRY, CDR2 SYGVKD. CDR3 sequence reads: CAISQDRLAYEQYF. The CDR3 DNA sequence: TGTGCCATCTCCCAGGACAGGCTTGCCTACGAGCAGTACTTC.

The rearrangement links TRBV5-1 to TRBJ2-3, with unresolved D. Looked up from germline, CDR1 is SGHRS and CDR2 is YFSETQ. V gave up 6 bases and J gave up 2 bases, with 16 bases separating them. The CDR3 spans 15 residues. CDR3 residues: CASNTMAPATDTQYF. The CDR3 nucleotides read TGCGCCAGCAATACTATGGCGCCAGCCACAGATACGCAGTATTTT.

This clone was counted once. The gene calls are TRBV7-3 and TRBJ2-5; 10 positions match TRBD1. The CDR3 contains 15 residues. Germline-derived CDR1 and CDR2 are SGHTA and FQGTGA. The V gene end was trimmed by 2 bases and the J gene end by 4 bases; junction bases not matched to a gene: 4. The CDR3 loop reads CASSLLGDRGETQYF. Written as DNA, the CDR3 is TGTGCCAGCAGCTTATTGGGGGACAGGGGAGAGACCCAGTACTTC.

As for this clone: This is likely a read error, given that the CDR3 carries no conserved phenylalanine or tryptophan at its end. Because the CDR3's place on the DNA is in doubt, the DNA is left out and the CDR3 is given as listed by TCRdb. J is TRBJ2-7 and V is TRBV6-1; the table's D call TRBD2 went unverified against the DNA. From its first to its last residue, the CDR3 has 13 amino acids. Germline lookup yields CDR1 MNHNS and CDR2 SASEGT. The CDR3 sequence is CASSRLAGGPPFY.

The V call is TRBV2, the J call TRBJ1-1; D uncertain. The V and J ends lost 0 bases and 0 bases respectively, with 11 bases between them. CDR3 length: 16 residues. CDR1 is SNHLY and CDR2 is FYNNEI in the germline V gene. CDR3 residues: CASSEARSIMNTEAFF. The CDR3 nucleotides are TGTGCCAGCAGTGAAGCCCGAAGTATTATGAACACTGAAGCTTTCTTT.

This chain uses TRBV6-5 with TRBJ1-2, with 8 bases matching TRBD1. The length of the CDR3 is 15 residues. The germline gives CDR1 MNHEY, CDR2 SVGAGI. The ends lost 6 bases at V and 0 bases at J; junction bases unmatched: 6. The CDR3 region is CASRRDRYSNYGYTF. CDR3 nucleotides: TGTGCCAGCAGACGGGACAGGTACTCTAACTATGGCTACACCTTC.

The chain combines TRBV5-1 with TRBJ2-1; TRBD1 matches at 10 bases. V shed 4 bases, J shed 16 bases, and the junction held 17 bases outside the gene matches. In germline, CDR1 is SGHRS, CDR2 YFSETQ. The CDR3 spans 15 residues. The chain's CDR3 is CASSIDRGPANFGFF. CDR3 in DNA: TGCGCCAGCAGCATCGACAGGGGGCCCGCCAACTTCGGATTCTTC. Full variable domain (remainder filled in from reference TRBV5-1 and TRBJ2-1): KAGVTQTPRYLIKTRGQQVTLSCSPISGHRSVSWYQQTPGQGLQFLFEYFSETQRNKGNFPGRFSGRQFSNSRSEMNVSTLELGDSALYLCASSIDRGPANFGFFGPGTRLTVL.

The rearrangement uses TRBV14 and TRBJ2-5, with D possibly TRBD1 on 5 matching bases. This CDR3 comprises 16 residues. CDR1 SGHDN and CDR2 FVKESK come from the germline V gene. V gave up 4 bases and J gave up 2 bases, with 17 bases separating them. CDR3 residues: CASSPKGRQLQETQYF. CDR3 bases: TGTGCCAGCAGCCCCAAGGGGCGCCAGCTTCAAGAGACCCAGTACTTC.

The rearrangement links TRBV18 to TRBJ2-7; TRBD2 matches at 8 bases. CDR3 size: 16 residues. The germline V gene has CDR1 KGHSH and CDR2 LQKENI. Losses at the gene ends were 2 bases for V and 0 bases for J; bases not matched to a gene: 6. CDR3 residues: CASSPAQAGASYEQYF. The CDR3 DNA reads TGTGCCAGCTCACCAGCGCAAGCGGGGGCCTCCTACGAGCAGTACTTC. The variable domain in full, completed from reference TRBV18 and TRBJ2-7, reads NAGVMQNPRHLVRRRGQEARLRCSPMKGHSHVYWYRQLPEEGLKFMVYLQKENIIDESGMPKERFSAEFPKEGPSILRIQQVVRGDSAAYFCASSPAQAGASYEQYFGPGTRLTVT.

This clone was seen a single time. V gene TRBV18 combines with J gene TRBJ2-5; possible D gene TRBD1, 7 bases. V lost 1 base to trimming and J lost 2 bases, with 14 bases between them. Germline V lookup: CDR1 KGHSH, CDR2 LQKENI. The CDR3 covers 16 residues. The CDR3 here is CASSPLGRGTQETQYF. The CDR3 DNA reads as TGTGCCAGCTCACCACTCGGCAGGGGGACTCAAGAGACCCAGTACTTC.

This chain connects TRBV9 to TRBJ1-2; D perhaps matches TRBD1 (6 bases). The CDR3 is 14 residues long. V was clipped by 3 bases and J by 7 bases, with 16 bases between them. The germline CDR1 and CDR2 sequences are SGDLS and YYNGEE. Written as DNA, the CDR3 is TGTGCCAGCAGCGAGAGCGGGAGGGGGTTTGGCTACACCTTC. Its translation: CASSESGRGFGYTF. The full variable domain, in which reference TRBV9 and TRBJ1-2 provide the parts outside the CDR3, is DSGVTQTPKHLITATGQRVTLRCSPRSGDLSVYWYQQSLDQGLQFLIQYYNGEERAKGNILERFSAQQFPDLHSELNLSSLELGDSALYFCASSESGRGFGYTFGSGTRLTVV.

The chain combines TRBV6-5 with TRBJ1-1, with TRBD1 matching over 9 bases. The ends lost 6 bases at V and 5 bases at J; junction bases unmatched: 10. This CDR3 is built from 15 residues. Germline V gene sequence: CDR1 MNHEY, CDR2 SVGAGI. In DNA, the CDR3 is TGTGCCAGCAGACTGGGACAGGGTGGTTGGACTGAAGCTTTCTTT. This translates into CASRLGQGGWTEAFF.

This chain uses TRBV5-1 with TRBJ2-7, with unresolved D. The CDR3 has 12 amino acids. V was pared by 4 bases and J by 4 bases, with 9 bases between. CDR1 SGHRS and CDR2 YFSETQ come from the germline V gene. In DNA form, the CDR3 reads TGCGCCAGCAGCCCCCCCGGGTACGAGCAGTACTTC. Translated: CASSPPGYEQYF.

The gene calls are TRBV2 and TRBJ1-2; D uncertain. Germline-derived CDR1 and CDR2 are SNHLY and FYNNEI. This CDR3 comprises 14 residues. The V and J ends lost 2 bases and 8 bases respectively, with 15 bases between them. The CDR3 loop reads CASSEMRAGHGYTF. Here the CDR3 DNA reads TGTGCCAGCAGTGAAATGAGGGCAGGCCACGGCTACACCTTC.

The V gene is TRBV6-4, the J gene TRBJ2-3; D possibly uses TRBD1 or TRBD2 (5 bases each). This CDR3 is built from 14 residues. Germline values: CDR1 MRHNA, CDR2 SNTAGT. Trimming stripped 5 bases from V and 0 bases from J, with 9 bases between. DNA of the CDR3: TGTGCCAGCAGTCCCCGGGACAGCACAGATACGCAGTATTTT. Amino acid sequence: CASSPRDSTDTQYF.

The V and J genes are TRBV7-9 and TRBJ1-3; the D gene is possibly TRBD1 (5 bases). Germline CDR1 SEHNR, CDR2 FQNEAQ (reference sequence). CDR3 length equals 15 residues. V lost 2 bases and J 4 bases, leaving 12 bases between the germline ends. The CDR3 is CASSLTGQAGNTIYF. CDR3 bases: TGTGCCAGCAGCTTAACGGGGCAAGCCGGAAACACCATATATTTT.

The V and J genes are TRBV30 and TRBJ1-2; weak D call: TRBD1 (5 bases). The V gene lost 8 bases and the J gene lost 2 bases, with 12 bases spanning the gap. This CDR3 contains 12 residues. Germline-derived CDR1 and CDR2 are GTSNPN and SVGIG (reference sequence). The CDR3 reads CATMEGNYGYTF. The CDR3 nucleotides are TGTGCCACGATGGAGGGGAACTATGGCTACACCTTC.

The chain uses TRBV18 and TRBJ2-1, with 10 bases fitting TRBD1. V lost 3 bases and J lost 5; bases outside the gene matches: 10. This CDR3 is 17 amino acids long. Germline V gene sequence: CDR1 KGHSH, CDR2 LQKENI. As DNA, the CDR3 is TGTGCCAGCTCACCCACGAACCGGGACAGGGGCCACAATGAGCAGTTCTTC. Amino acid sequence: CASSPTNRDRGHNEQFF. Combining the CDR3 with reference TRBV18 and TRBJ2-1 gives the whole variable domain NAGVMQNPRHLVRRRGQEARLRCSPMKGHSHVYWYRQLPEEGLKFMVYLQKENIIDESGMPKERFSAEFPKEGPSILRIQQVVRGDSAAYFCASSPTNRDRGHNEQFFGPGTRLTVL.

The chain is built from TRBV4-1 and TRBJ1-4; 10 bases agree with TRBD1. The CDR3 runs 17 residues. The junction had 11 bases not matched to a gene; V was cut back by 0 bases and J by 10 bases. Germline CDR1 MGHRA, CDR2 YSYEKL. The CDR3 region has the DNA TGCGCCAGCAGCCAAGAGACCGCCGGGACAGGGGTAAGAAAACTGTTTTTT. It codes for CASSQETAGTGVRKLFF.

The J gene is TRBJ1-2, the V gene TRBV28, with D hard to call. V was trimmed by 2 bases and J by 7 bases, leaving 17 bases between them. The CDR3 consists of 15 residues. CDR1 is MDHEN and CDR2 is SYDVKM in the germline V gene. The CDR3 loop is CASSLIIGPGRGYTF. In DNA form, the CDR3 reads TGTGCCAGCAGTTTAATCATCGGGCCTGGACGTGGCTACACCTTC.

The rearrangement joins TRBV2 to TRBJ2-1; possible D gene TRBD2, 5 bases. Germline CDR1 is SNHLY and CDR2 is FYNNEI. The CDR3 loop spans 15 amino acids. Trimming pared 4 bases from V and 11 bases from J, leaving 21 bases between. CDR3 sequence: CASSGPAGRTPQQFF. The CDR3 DNA reads TGTGCCAGCAGTGGCCCGGCGGGTCGTACCCCCCAGCAGTTCTTC.

J is TRBJ2-7 and V is TRBV11-2; 8 bases agree with TRBD1. With 1 base clipped from V and 2 bases from J, the junction kept 4 bases outside the gene matches. Germline CDR1 and CDR2: SGHAT and FQNNGV. This CDR3 spans 15 amino acids. The CDR3 coding sequence is TGTGCCAGCAGCTTAGGCGGGACAGGTCCCTACGAGCAGTACTTC. This translates into CASSLGGTGPYEQYF.

The CDR3 DNA reads as TGTGCCAGCAGATACTCAGGAGTGCAGTTCTTC. This codes for CASRYSGVQFF. This chain uses TRBV2 with TRBJ2-1, with D unresolved. V was pared by 6 bases and J by 12 bases, with 12 bases between. There are 11 residues in the CDR3. Germline assignment: CDR1 SNHLY and CDR2 FYNNEI.

Worth noting for this clone: The identical CDR3 is also encoded by other nucleotide sequences in the sample. V usage is TRBV5-4 and J usage is TRBJ2-3; 7 bases fit TRBD1. V was clipped by 0 bases and J by 5 bases; unmatched bases: 3. Germline V CDR1 and CDR2: SGHNT, YYREEE (reference sequence). This CDR3 comprises 14 residues. The CDR3 spells CASSLGQGKDTQYF. The CDR3 coding sequence is TGTGCCAGCAGCTTGGGACAGGGTAAAGATACGCAGTATTTT. The variable domain in full, with the rest retrieved from reference TRBV5-4 and TRBJ2-3, is ETGVTQSPTHLIKTRGQQVTLRCSSQSGHNTVSWYQQALGQGPQFIFQYYREEENGRGNFPPRFSGLQFPNYSSELNVNALELDDSALYLCASSLGQGKDTQYFGPGTRLTVL.

In the case of this clone: Other nucleotide sequences in the sample specify the same CDR3. This CDR3 reads CASSPLTAQETQYF. For the CDR3, the DNA is TGTGCCAGCTCCCCCTTGACAGCGCAAGAGACCCAGTACTTC. This sequence joins TRBV18 and TRBJ2-5; D may be TRBD1 (5 bases). Germline-derived CDR1 and CDR2 are KGHSH and LQKENI. Trimming left V 6 bases short and J 2 bases short, with 13 bases between. The CDR3 is 14 residues long.

This chain's CDR3 is CASSRDISYEQYF. CDR3 sequence (DNA): TGTGCCAGCAGCAGGGACATCTCCTACGAGCAGTACTTC. The rearrangement links TRBV6-6 to TRBJ2-7; TRBD1 is a possible D gene (6 bases). The CDR3 spans 13 residues. The germline CDR1 and CDR2 sequences are MNHNY and SVGAGI (reference sequence). V lost 6 bases to trimming and J lost 0 bases, with 9 bases between them.

The CDR3 here is CASSTHTENTGELFF. CDR3 nucleotide sequence: TGTGCCAGCAGCACCCACACAGAGAACACCGGGGAGCTGTTTTTT. The chain uses TRBV11-3 and TRBJ2-2, with unresolved D. The V gene's germline CDR1 is SGHNT and CDR2 YENEEA. The V gene lost 5 bases and the J gene lost 1 base, with 11 bases spanning the gap. The CDR3 has 15 amino acids.

This chain uses TRBV5-1 with TRBJ2-7; TRBD1 or TRBD2 may be the D gene (6 bases each). This CDR3 comprises 13 residues. V was shortened by 4 bases and J by 5 bases, with 13 bases between the two germline ends. Per germline, CDR1 SGHRS and CDR2 YFSETQ. The CDR3: CASSRGPVDEQYF. CDR3 nucleotide sequence: TGCGCCAGCAGCCGGGGGCCGGTTGACGAGCAGTACTTC.

The chain carries TRBV28 and TRBJ1-4; D remains ambiguous. The V end lost 5 bases, the J end lost 0 bases, and 7 bases lay between the germline ends. This CDR3 has 14 amino acids. Germline assignment: CDR1 MDHEN and CDR2 SYDVKM. The CDR3 DNA sequence: TGTGCCAGCAGTCGACAAGCAACTAATGAAAAACTGTTTTTT. Amino acid sequence: CASSRQATNEKLFF.

V usage is TRBV6-5 and J usage is TRBJ2-7, with 7 bases identical to TRBD1. With V trimmed by 5 bases and J by 4 bases, 11 bases remained unmatched. The length of the CDR3 is 15 residues. Germline lookup yields CDR1 MNHEY and CDR2 SVGAGI. The CDR3 protein is CASSQTWDRVYEQYF. The CDR3 coding sequence is TGTGCCAGCAGTCAAACGTGGGACAGAGTATACGAGCAGTACTTC.